Each of the 23 T cell receptor beta chains below was sequenced from the same sample in a study of early T cells in non-severe SARS-CoV-2 infection. Using its own MiXCR run on the 5' RACE reads, TCRdb lists one record per CDR3 protein. The sample contains around 31,000 distinct CDR3 sequences, about 5.7% of which appear only once. The sample comprised whole blood. The receptors were sampled from an adult who was a healthcare worker with PCR-confirmed SARS-CoV-2 infection or an uninfected control (not recorded which).

This clonotype was counted ten times or more. The chain carries TRBV28 and TRBJ1-1; 9 bases are a match to TRBD1. This CDR3 region has 13 residues. Germline-derived CDR1 and CDR2 are MDHEN and SYDVKM. J gave up 10 bases and V 8 bases, and 11 bases lay outside the gene matches. The CDR3 sequence: CASDNDRGRGAFF. The CDR3 DNA sequence: TGTGCCAGCGACAATGACAGGGGGAGAGGAGCTTTCTTT.

At least ten counts were recorded for this clonotype. This CDR3 is CASMLSATNTEAFF. DNA for the CDR3: TGTGCCAGCATGCTATCGGCGACGAACACTGAAGCTTTCTTT. The rearrangement uses TRBV25-1 and TRBJ1-1; D not certain. The CDR3 has 14 amino acids. The V and J ends lost 7 bases and 1 base respectively, with 13 bases between them. The germline V gene encodes CDR1 MGHDK and CDR2 SYGVNS.

This clonotype showed up many times. The V and J genes are TRBV12-3 or TRBV12-4 and TRBJ2-4, with D unclear. The CDR3 has 18 amino acids. With 0 bases removed from V and 3 bases from J, the gap between germline ends came to 18 bases. The CDR3 loop reads CASSLAVAPKLGKNIQYF. The DNA for the CDR3 is TGTGCCAGCAGTTTAGCGGTGGCCCCCAAATTGGGCAAAAACATTCAGTACTTC.

The chain couples TRBV6-6 to TRBJ1-1; perhaps TRBD1 as D (5 bases). Trimming shortened V by 0 bases and J by 6 bases, and 5 bases separated the two germline ends. CDR3 size: 12 residues. The germline V gene has CDR1 MNHNY and CDR2 SVGAGI (reference sequence). This CDR3 is CASSYSRAEAFF. DNA for the CDR3: TGTGCCAGCAGTTACTCCAGGGCTGAAGCTTTCTTT.

This clonotype was detected ten times or more. J is TRBJ1-1 and V is TRBV10-3; 8 bases align to TRBD1. Unmatched junction bases numbered 14, after V lost 10 bases and J lost 4 bases. Germline V gene sequence: CDR1 ENHRY, CDR2 SYGVKD. This CDR3 has 15 residues. In DNA form, the CDR3 reads TGTGCCACCTCTGGGACAGGCCGTCCGGGCACTGAAGCTTTCTTT. Translated: CATSGTGRPGTEAFF.

The chain links TRBV4-1 to TRBJ2-3; D ambiguous. CDR3 length: 14 amino acids. CDR1 is MGHRA, CDR2 YSYEKL, per germline. V gave up 0 bases and J gave up 3 bases, with 7 bases separating them. CDR3 amino acids: CASSQDYETDTQYF. The CDR3 bases are TGCGCCAGCAGCCAAGATTACGAAACAGATACGCAGTATTTT.

This clonotype has a count of ten or more. V is TRBV10-1 and J is TRBJ2-5, with 10 positions matching TRBD2. Looked up from germline, CDR1 is WNHNN and CDR2 is SYGVQD (reference sequence). V was pared by 2 bases and J by 4 bases, with 7 bases of the junction left unmatched. This CDR3 is built from 16 residues. CDR3 loop: CASSEEASGSTETQYF. CDR3 in DNA: TGCGCCAGCAGTGAGGAGGCTAGCGGGAGCACAGAGACCCAGTACTTC.

This clonotype occurred many times. This chain links TRBV7-9 with TRBJ2-1; D gene unclear. The CDR3 spans 15 residues. Germline values: CDR1 SEHNR, CDR2 FQNEAQ (reference sequence). Trimming removed 5 bases from V and 0 bases from J, with 11 bases in between. The CDR3 DNA reads as TGTGCCAGCAGCCCAGGATACTCCTCCTACAATGAGCAGTTCTTC. Its translation is CASSPGYSSYNEQFF.

This clonotype came up many times. This rearrangement joins TRBV3-1 to TRBJ1-6; the D gene is possibly TRBD1 (5 bases). From germline, CDR1 is LGHDT and CDR2 YNNKEL (reference sequence). CDR3 length equals 13 residues. Between the trimmed V and J ends, which lost 5 bases and 9 bases, there was a span of 11 bases. The CDR3 loop reads CASSSLDSSPLHF. The CDR3 nucleotides read TGTGCCAGCAGCAGCCTCGACAGTTCACCCCTCCACTTT.

The rearrangement joins TRBV3-1 to TRBJ1-6; D not certain. V lost 1 base, J lost 0 bases, and 4 bases lay in between. The CDR3 is made up of 15 amino acids. From germline, CDR1 is LGHDT and CDR2 YNNKEL (reference sequence). CDR3: CASSQGGSYNSPLHF. The CDR3 region has the DNA TGTGCCAGCAGCCAAGGGGGCTCCTATAATTCACCCCTCCACTTT. Together with reference TRBV3-1 and TRBJ1-6, the CDR3 gives the full variable domain: DTAVSQTPKYLVTQMGNDKSIKCEQNLGHDTMYWYKQDSKKFLKIMFSYNNKELIINETVPNRFSPKSPDKAHLNLHINSLELGDSAVYFCASSQGGSYNSPLHFGNGTRLTVT.

At least ten counts were recorded for this clonotype. This rearrangement joins TRBV20-1 to TRBJ2-3; D not resolved. The CDR3 is made up of 14 amino acids. CDR1 DFQATT and CDR2 SNEGSKA come from the germline V gene (reference sequence). V gave up 4 bases and J gave up 2 bases, with 13 bases separating them. The CDR3 loop is CSATLVPVTDTQYF. DNA for the CDR3: TGCAGTGCTACCCTAGTCCCTGTCACAGATACGCAGTATTTT.

This clonotype was counted ten times or more. The rearrangement uses TRBV10-3 and TRBJ2-7; D tentatively fits TRBD1 or TRBD2 (5 bases each). Germline V gives CDR1 ENHRY, CDR2 SYGVKD. This CDR3 spans 12 amino acids. V was cut by 3 bases and J by 6 bases, with 9 bases left in between. The CDR3 region has the DNA TGTGCCATCAGTGACTTGGGGACCGAGCAGTACTTC. It yields the protein CAISDLGTEQYF.

This clonotype was found many times. The chain links TRBV7-9 to TRBJ2-7; D possibly corresponds to TRBD2 (6 bases). This CDR3 region has 15 residues. CDR1 and CDR2 (germline): SEHNR, FQNEAQ (reference sequence). Trimming removed 5 bases at V and 1 base at J, with 15 bases between. CDR3 DNA sequence: TGTGCCAGCAGCGCTCCCGGGACTGCGTCCTACGAGCAGTACTTC. The encoded protein is CASSAPGTASYEQYF.

This clonotype was picked up many times. This chain uses TRBV4-1 with TRBJ1-1, with D tentatively TRBD1 (6 bases). V was pared by 6 bases and J by 3 bases, with 17 bases between. Germline V gene sequence: CDR1 MGHRA, CDR2 YSYEKL. The CDR3 consists of 15 residues. CDR3 residues: CASSPASGADTEAFF. In nucleotides, the CDR3 is TGCGCCAGCAGTCCCGCGTCAGGGGCAGACACTGAAGCTTTCTTT.

The gene calls are TRBV10-2 and TRBJ2-3; 9 bases align to TRBD2. The CDR3 runs to 13 residues. Germline V gene sequence: CDR1 WSHSY, CDR2 SAAADI. V lost 6 bases to trimming and J lost 8 bases; unmatched junction nucleotides: 6. The CDR3 DNA follows: TGCGCCAGCAGAGTCCTTAGCGGGAGTACGCAGTATTTT. It translates to CASRVLSGSTQYF.

This chain uses TRBV7-8 with TRBJ2-5, with a possible D match to TRBD1 (5 bases). This CDR3 comprises 16 residues. The germline V gene encodes CDR1 SGHVS and CDR2 FQNEAQ. Trimming took off 5 bases at V and 5 bases at J, with 21 bases between the two ends. In DNA form, the CDR3 reads TGTGCCAGCAGCGAAGGGGCCCTACTACAACGGGAGACCCAGTACTTC. Protein: CASSEGALLQRETQYF.

This clonotype was picked up many times. The chain joins TRBV20-1 to TRBJ2-1; a possible D gene is TRBD2 (6 bases). CDR3 size: 16 residues. Germline V CDR1 and CDR2: DFQATT, SNEGSKA (reference sequence). With 0 bases removed from V and 2 bases from J, the gap between germline ends came to 14 bases. The CDR3: CSARDLGGGPYNEQFF. The CDR3 DNA reads TGCAGTGCTAGAGATCTTGGGGGAGGACCCTACAATGAGCAGTTCTTC.

This clonotype was seen many times. The V gene is TRBV20-1, the J gene TRBJ2-1; 12 nucleotides line up with TRBD2. This CDR3 comprises 17 residues. J was trimmed by 2 bases and V by 1 base; bases with no gene match: 6. Germline values: CDR1 DFQATT, CDR2 SNEGSKA (reference sequence). The DNA for the CDR3 is TGCAGTGCTAGAGTTCTGCGACTAGCGGGGGCCTACAATGAGCAGTTCTTC. The encoded protein is CSARVLRLAGAYNEQFF.

In its sample, this clonotype was seen many times. V is TRBV6-5 and J is TRBJ1-1, with a tentative D call TRBD1 (6 bases). The CDR3 spans 12 residues. The ends were cut back, 5 bases at V and 5 bases at J, with 9 bases in the middle. Germline V lookup: CDR1 MNHEY, CDR2 SVGAGI. CDR3 nucleotides: TGTGCCAGCAGTCGAGGGGGAACTGAAGCTTTCTTT. Translation gives CASSRGGTEAFF.

With respect to this clonotype: Being one base from a much bigger clone, this may be a read error. The V gene is TRBV7-2, the J gene TRBJ2-3; weak D call: TRBD1 (7 bases). Trimming took 8 bases from V and 6 from J, leaving 15 bases between them. Germline V gene data show CDR1 as SGHTA and CDR2 as FQGNSA. CDR3 length: 13 residues. CDR3 residues: CASCRGAVDTQYF. CDR3 sequence (DNA): TGTGCCAGCTGCAGGGGGGCTGTCGATACGCAGTATTTT.

There are many counts of this clonotype. The rearrangement links TRBV5-1 to TRBJ2-2; D is unresolved. CDR3 length: 15 residues. Germline CDR1 is SGHRS and CDR2 is YFSETQ. The V end was cut by 1 base, the J end by 3 bases, with 10 bases between. CDR3 protein: CASSLTDMDTGELFF. The DNA of the CDR3 is TGCGCCAGCAGCTTGACAGATATGGACACCGGGGAGCTGTTTTTT.

This clonotype occurred many times. J is TRBJ1-6 and V is TRBV28; D call uncertain. The CDR3 has 13 residues. Trimming pared 6 bases from V and 7 bases from J, leaving 10 bases between. Germline assignment: CDR1 MDHEN and CDR2 SYDVKM. CDR3 loop: CASRESGNSPLHF. The CDR3, as DNA: TGTGCCAGCAGGGAGAGTGGGAATTCACCCCTCCACTTT.

This clonotype has a count of ten or more. J is TRBJ1-1 and V is TRBV7-8; 7 bases map to TRBD1. J lost 5 bases, V lost 5 bases, and 8 bases had no gene match. This CDR3 is 14 amino acids long. Germline V gives CDR1 SGHVS, CDR2 FQNEAQ. CDR3 nucleotides: TGTGCCAGCAGCACCGACAGGGTCAAAACTGAAGCTTTCTTT. The encoded protein is CASSTDRVKTEAFF.